The sequence of this TCR beta chain was determined in a study of blood T cell repertoires in COVID-19 (dated by TCRdb to about 2020). About the investigation overall: Collaborator samples came from the United States, Italy and Spain and covered acute and convalescent phases of COVID-19. The repertoires were released in a freely available public database intended as a resource for research on the immune response to SARS-CoV-2. Nearly every sample came with metadata listing a de-identified subject ID, COVID-19 status, age in years and sex. The samples were drawn from the first 160 participants of the ongoing ImmuneRACE study and from some 1,300 subjects provided by 6 global collaborators. Subjects who had been exposed to COVID-19, were actively infected with it, or had recovered from it provided the deeply sampled blood TCRbeta repertoires that made up the dataset. Where HLA class I and class II types were available, the types were taken from metadata supplied by the sample provider, not from assay-based typing. The material from the prospective study consisted of cDNA or gDNA derived from T cells, B-cell-depleted T cells, or PBMCs. What the work shows at the level of the full study, not this receptor alone: How much clinical and demographic metadata was included differed by source and by participant, and the metadata was provided uncurated.

TCRbeta CDR3 regions were amplified from genomic DNA by means of the immunoSEQ Assay, a bias-controlled multiplex PCR. As for the authors' bioinformatics: The number of nucleated cells in each sample was estimated by amplification of reference gene primers within the assay. To quantify the absolute abundance of each unique TCRbeta CDR3 rearrangement, sequence reads were collapsed and filtered. For each sample, productive Simpson clonality was calculated as the square root of Simpson's diversity index across productive rearrangements. Entries here come from immuneACCESS through TCRdb and include only in-frame sequences with V and J called. Some clones fail to appear in such tables; in the studies checked, an unresolved V gene covers under half of the shortfall, and the cause of the remainder is unknown. V and J calls and clone size follow that table, whereas D and trimming were derived from the DNA. The sample contains 170,000 or so clones, around 84% of them found a single time. The ten largest account for approximately 7% of the sample.

As regards this clone: The antigen this receptor binds is unknown. There are no base qualities to consult, and no much larger clone falls within one base.

Whole blood was collected in K2EDTA tubes by collaborating institutions according to the institutions' own protocols. For TCRbeta analysis, collaborators shipped samples in one of three forms: frozen whole blood, isolated PBMCs, or DNA extracted from either of those sample types. For this chain, trimming is 5 bases at the V end and 7 bases at the J end, and the number of junction bases without a gene match is 3. Counted from cysteine to phenylalanine, this CDR3 has 14 amino acids. Only the CDR3 region is kept as DNA, spanning 42 bases read in frame from base 1. Sequences KGHSH (CDR1) and LQKENI (CDR2) are obtained from the germline V gene.

The sequence derives from a man aged 50-59 years with active or convalescent COVID-19. Sequenced: peripheral blood. The chain joins TRBV18 to TRBJ1-6; TRBD1 lines up with 9 middle nucleotides. The DNA sequence reads TGTGCCAGCTCAACCGGGACAGGGAATTCACCCCTCCACTTT. It translates as CASSTGTGNSPLHF.